Below are 24 T cell receptor beta chains sequenced from a single sample in a study of OX40 agonist ivuxolimab in advanced cancers. Assay used: immunoSEQ multiplex PCR; TCRdb lists only in-frame clones, some missing. This table has tens of thousands of clones, 85% to 95% appearing once. The specimen comprised CD4+ or CD8+ T cells sorted from blood, sampled in a trial of the OX40 agonist ivuxolimab. The receptors stem from an adult with an advanced solid tumor such as melanoma, head and neck, liver or kidney cancer.

The chain carries TRBV7-9 and TRBJ2-7; 11 bases line up with TRBD2. The CDR3 totals 15 residues. The V segment lost 3 bases and the J segment 0 bases; nucleotides outside the gene matches: 1. Looked up from germline, CDR1 is SEHNR and CDR2 is FQNEAQ (reference sequence). The CDR3 spells CASSFTSGGSYEQYF. The CDR3 coding sequence is TGTGCCAGCAGCTTTACTAGCGGGGGCTCCTACGAGCAGTACTTC.

The chain carries TRBV7-9 and TRBJ1-1; tentatively, D is TRBD1 (5 bases). CDR1 SEHNR and CDR2 FQNEAQ come from the germline V gene (reference sequence). The CDR3 spans 13 residues. Trimming removed 11 bases at V and 4 bases at J, with 17 bases between. The CDR3 DNA reads TGTGCCTCAGGGAAGGGCCTGGGCACTGAAGCTTTCTTT. Protein product: CASGKGLGTEAFF.

The chain has TRBV27 and TRBJ2-1, with 8 bases identical to TRBD2. This CDR3 is 12 amino acids long. Unmatched junction bases numbered 1, after V lost 6 bases and J lost 6 bases. Germline CDR1 MNHEY, CDR2 SMNVEV (reference sequence). CDR3 sequence (DNA): TGTGCCAGCAGCGGGAGGGCCAATGAGCAGTTCTTC. This sequence encodes CASSGRANEQFF.

This chain uses TRBV6-6 with TRBJ1-1; D is unclear. The germline V gene encodes CDR1 MNHNY and CDR2 SVGAGI (reference sequence). The CDR3 totals 14 residues. V lost 2 bases and J lost 4, with 11 bases in between. CDR3 DNA sequence: TGTGCCAGCAGTTACGGCCCGTCGGGCACTGAAGCTTTCTTT. Protein sequence: CASSYGPSGTEAFF.

The V call is TRBV28, the J call TRBJ2-3, with D hard to call. The ends were cut back, 9 bases at V and 4 bases at J, with 14 bases in the middle. Germline V gene data show CDR1 as MDHEN and CDR2 as SYDVKM. This CDR3 is 13 amino acids long. The CDR3 protein is CASLGGFADTQYF. The DNA for the CDR3 is TGTGCCAGTTTGGGCGGTTTCGCAGATACGCAGTATTTT.

There are a few counts of this clone. The gene calls are TRBV28 and TRBJ1-5; no reliable D call. Trimming removed 2 bases at V and 2 bases at J, with 10 bases between. Per the germline V gene, CDR1 is MDHEN and CDR2 is SYDVKM. The CDR3 runs to 15 residues. CDR3 bases: TGTGCCAGCAGTTTACGGGTTACCGGCAATCAGCCCCAGCATTTT. Protein product: CASSLRVTGNQPQHF.

The chain links TRBV27 to TRBJ1-5, with TRBD1 as a possible D gene (6 bases). CDR1 is MNHEY, CDR2 SMNVEV, per germline (reference sequence). This CDR3 has 19 amino acids. The ends were cut back, 5 bases at V and 0 bases at J, with 23 bases in the middle. Here the CDR3 DNA reads TGTGCCAGCAGTAAACAGGGTGTTGGAGGCTTTGTTAGCAATCAGCCCCAGCATTTT. This gives the protein CASSKQGVGGFVSNQPQHF.

This clone appeared a single time. This chain joins TRBV4-1 and TRBJ2-1, with 9 bases fitting TRBD2. CDR3 length: 17 amino acids. The junction had 7 bases not matched to a gene; V was cut back by 0 bases and J by 4 bases. Germline V CDR1 and CDR2: MGHRA, YSYEKL. The CDR3 DNA sequence: TGCGCCAGCAGCCAAGATCGGGCCAGCGGGAGGTACAATGAGCAGTTCTTC. Amino acid sequence: CASSQDRASGRYNEQFF.

The genes are TRBV10-3 and TRBJ2-2; 8 bases are shared with TRBD2. With 1 base clipped from V and 5 bases from J, the junction kept 15 bases outside the gene matches. There are 19 residues in the CDR3. Germline assignment: CDR1 ENHRY and CDR2 SYGVKD. CDR3 sequence (DNA): TGTGCCATCAGTGAGTTTACCGGGACTAGGGAGAGAAGGACCGGGGAGCTGTTTTTT. It translates to CAISEFTGTRERRTGELFF.

This clone has just one count. This sequence joins TRBV5-4 and TRBJ2-4; D is unresolved. Germline V lookup: CDR1 SGHNT, CDR2 YYREEE (reference sequence). This CDR3 is built from 16 residues. V lost 2 bases and J lost 4, with 16 bases in between. As DNA, the CDR3 is TGTGCCAGCAGCTTTTTTGGGGAAGCACTTAAAAACATTCAGTACTTC. It codes for CASSFFGEALKNIQYF.

The rearrangement joins TRBV9 to TRBJ2-1; 7 bases are a match to TRBD2. Germline lookup yields CDR1 SGDLS and CDR2 YYNGEE. CDR3 size: 14 residues. J gave up 2 bases and V 4 bases, and 3 bases lay outside the gene matches. CDR3 loop: CASSRSGTYNEQFF. Written as DNA, the CDR3 is TGTGCCAGCAGCCGAAGCGGGACCTACAATGAGCAGTTCTTC. Complete variable domain (other parts from reference TRBV9 and TRBJ2-1): DSGVTQTPKHLITATGQRVTLRCSPRSGDLSVYWYQQSLDQGLQFLIQYYNGEERAKGNILERFSAQQFPDLHSELNLSSLELGDSALYFCASSRSGTYNEQFFGPGTRLTVL.

This sequence joins TRBV28 and TRBJ1-2; the D gene is possibly TRBD1 (5 bases). The V and J ends lost 5 bases and 4 bases respectively, with 17 bases between them. The CDR3 sequence is 15 residues long. Germline assignment: CDR1 MDHEN and CDR2 SYDVKM. Here the CDR3 DNA reads TGTGCCAGCAGTCCCCTGGGGGAGGGTGGCTATGGCTACACCTTC. Translation gives CASSPLGEGGYGYTF.

This chain connects TRBV5-4 to TRBJ1-2; 7 bases match TRBD1. This CDR3 is built from 14 residues. The germline V gene encodes CDR1 SGHNT and CDR2 YYREEE (reference sequence). V lost 0 bases, J lost 5 bases, and 4 bases stayed unmatched. CDR3 residues: CASSLAGTEYGYTF. The CDR3 coding sequence is TGTGCCAGCAGCTTGGCCGGGACAGAGTATGGCTACACCTTC.

A single count supports this clone. This sequence joins TRBV27 and TRBJ2-3; D uncertain. V was clipped by 3 bases and J by 2 bases, with 12 bases between them. This CDR3 comprises 15 residues. The germline CDR1 and CDR2 sequences are MNHEY and SMNVEV (reference sequence). The CDR3, as DNA: TGTGCCAGCAGTTTGTCCCCCCACCCCACAGATACGCAGTATTTT. Its protein is CASSLSPHPTDTQYF.

This chain connects TRBV19 to TRBJ2-3; D possibly matches TRBD1 or TRBD2 (6 bases each). Trimming shortened V by 3 bases and J by 5 bases, and 12 bases separated the two germline ends. Germline V lookup: CDR1 LNHDA, CDR2 SQIVND (reference sequence). The CDR3 is 14 amino acids. Here the CDR3 DNA reads TGTGCCAGTAGTATCGTCAGGGGAGGAGATACGCAGTATTTT. Translation: CASSIVRGGDTQYF.

This clone showed up just once. The V call is TRBV19, the J call TRBJ2-7, with 8 bases fitting TRBD2. This CDR3 is 15 amino acids long. Germline trimming cut 3 bases from V and 2 bases from J; bases unmatched to any gene: 6. Germline CDR1 LNHDA, CDR2 SQIVND (reference sequence). CDR3 nucleotides: TGTGCCAGTAGTATGGTAGCGGGGAAAACCTACGAGCAGTACTTC. Protein sequence: CASSMVAGKTYEQYF.

V gene TRBV5-1 combines with J gene TRBJ1-2, with D tentatively TRBD1 (5 bases). CDR1 SGHRS and CDR2 YFSETQ come from the germline V gene. The length of the CDR3 is 15 residues. Trimming removed 0 bases from V and 1 base from J, with 10 bases in between. This CDR3 is CASSLVGVVNYGYTF. The CDR3 DNA reads as TGCGCCAGCAGCTTGGTAGGGGTCGTTAACTATGGCTACACCTTC.

The rearrangement uses TRBV25-1 and TRBJ2-1, with D perhaps TRBD2 (7 bases). V shed 2 bases and J shed 1 base, with 12 bases lying between them. The germline CDR1 and CDR2 sequences are MGHDK and SYGVNS. This CDR3 is built from 16 residues. CDR3 DNA: TGTGCCAGCAGTGAACTGGGGGGGGCATCCTACAATGAGCAGTTCTTC. It yields the protein CASSELGGASYNEQFF.

V gene TRBV27 combines with J gene TRBJ2-7; D possibly corresponds to TRBD2 (5 bases). With 5 bases removed from V and 2 bases from J, the gap between germline ends came to 13 bases. Germline V CDR1 and CDR2: MNHEY, SMNVEV (reference sequence). This CDR3 comprises 14 residues. For the CDR3, the DNA is TGTGCCAGCAGTCCAGCGGACGCAACCTACGAGCAGTACTTC. It encodes CASSPADATYEQYF.

The chain combines TRBV4-1 with TRBJ2-7, with D possibly matching TRBD2 (6 bases). The V end lost 0 bases, the J end lost 3 bases, and 12 bases lay between the germline ends. The CDR3 runs 15 residues. Germline V gene sequence: CDR1 MGHRA, CDR2 YSYEKL. CDR3 nucleotides: TGCGCCAGCAGCCAAGAAGGTGACGGGAGCTACGAGCAGTACTTC. It translates to CASSQEGDGSYEQYF.

The chain links TRBV5-6 to TRBJ2-2; TRBD1 agrees at 9 bases. The CDR3 sequence is 15 residues long. V was clipped by 4 bases and J by 7 bases; unmatched bases: 8. Germline V gene data show CDR1 as SGHDT and CDR2 as YYEEEE. CDR3 in amino acids: CASSPGTGKGGELFF. As DNA, the CDR3 is TGTGCCAGCAGCCCCGGGACAGGGAAAGGCGGGGAGCTGTTTTTT. The full variable domain, completed using reference TRBV5-6 and TRBJ2-2, is DAGVTQSPTHLIKTRGQQVTLRCSPKSGHDTVSWYQQALGQGPQFIFQYYEEEERQRGNFPDRFSGHQFPNYSSELNVNALLLGDSALYLCASSPGTGKGGELFFGEGSRLTVL.

The rearrangement joins TRBV11-2 to TRBJ1-3; possibly TRBD1 for D (5 bases). The CDR3 is 17 amino acids. V lost 5 bases to trimming and J lost 0 bases, with 17 bases between them. Germline loops: CDR1 SGHAT, CDR2 FQNNGV. The CDR3 sequence: CASSPLPGQASGNTIYF. CDR3 DNA: TGTGCCAGCAGCCCGCTCCCTGGACAAGCCTCTGGAAACACCATATATTTT.

The chain joins TRBV12-2 to TRBJ2-6; TRBD1, the table's D call, lacks a check against the DNA. TRBV12-2 is flagged as a pseudogene. The CDR3 extends over 16 amino acids. The CDR3 loop reads CASRTGTYSGANVLTF. The CDR3 DNA follows: TGTGCAAGTCGGACAGGGACATACTCTGGGGCCAACGTCCTGACTTTC.

This chain connects TRBV4-1 to TRBJ2-2; 9 bases agree with TRBD2. The germline gives CDR1 MGHRA, CDR2 YSYEKL. Trimming at V came to 4 bases and at J to 7 bases, leaving 16 bases not matched to a gene. CDR3 length equals 18 residues. DNA for the CDR3: TGCGCCAGCAGCCTTCAGGGAGGTAGCGGGAGATTTATCGGGGAGCTGTTTTTT. It codes for CASSLQGGSGRFIGELFF.